This TCR beta chain was profiled in a study of T cell responses to AZD1222 COVID-19 vaccine. Study-wide results and caveats: Regions left unmutated in variants are reportedly the target of nearly half of spike-specific TCRs. Samples come after the peak T cell response, not at day 14. Spike as a whole was targeted by vaccine-associated CD4 TCRs, dominant at 160-218 and 743-854. The study identified only five or six AZD1222 recipients as seropositive at baseline.

This clone was detected only once. What it binds is unknown. Germline V gene data show CDR1 as ENHRY and CDR2 as SYGVKD. V was cut by 3 bases and J by 7 bases, with 7 bases left in between. The CDR3 runs to 12 residues. Sequencing was performed with immunoSEQ multiplex PCR; in TCRdb, only in-frame clones are kept and a portion is missing. The data contain under 150,000 clones, 85% of them seen just once; the ten biggest clones take up 7.9%. The chain carries TRBV10-3 and TRBJ2-1; TRBD2 might be the D (6 bases). The material was peripheral blood, obtained 28 days after the second dose of the MenACWY control vaccine. The clonotype comes from an adult who received the MenACWY meningococcal vaccine as a control. CDR3 in DNA: TGTGCCATCAGTGATCGGGGGAATGAGCAGTTCTTC. Amino acid sequence: CAISDRGNEQFF.